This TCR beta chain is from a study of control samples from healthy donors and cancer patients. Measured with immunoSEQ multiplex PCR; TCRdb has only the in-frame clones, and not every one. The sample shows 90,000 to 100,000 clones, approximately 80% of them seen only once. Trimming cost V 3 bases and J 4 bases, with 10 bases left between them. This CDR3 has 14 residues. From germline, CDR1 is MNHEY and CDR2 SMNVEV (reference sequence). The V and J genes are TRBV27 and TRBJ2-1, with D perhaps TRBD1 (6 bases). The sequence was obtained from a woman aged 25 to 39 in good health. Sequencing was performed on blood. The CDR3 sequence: CASSLYQGYNEQFF. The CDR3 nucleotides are TGTGCCAGCAGTTTGTACCAGGGGTACAATGAGCAGTTCTTC.